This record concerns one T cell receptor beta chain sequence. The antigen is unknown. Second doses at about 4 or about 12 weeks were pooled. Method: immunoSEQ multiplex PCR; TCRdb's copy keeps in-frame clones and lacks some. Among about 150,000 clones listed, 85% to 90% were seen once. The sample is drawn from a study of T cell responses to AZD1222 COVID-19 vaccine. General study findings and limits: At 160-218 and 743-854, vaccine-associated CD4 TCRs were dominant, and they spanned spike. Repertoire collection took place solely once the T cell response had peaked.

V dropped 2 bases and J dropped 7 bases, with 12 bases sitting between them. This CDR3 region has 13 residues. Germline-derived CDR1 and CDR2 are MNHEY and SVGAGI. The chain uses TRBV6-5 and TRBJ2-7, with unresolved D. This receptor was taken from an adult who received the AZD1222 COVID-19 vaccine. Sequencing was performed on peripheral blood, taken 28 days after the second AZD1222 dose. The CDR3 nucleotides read TGTGCCAGCAGTTACCGTTCAAGGGTGGAGCAGTACTTC. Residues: CASSYRSRVEQYF.